This note documents a single T cell receptor beta chain sequence. This sample stems from a study of regulatory and conventional T cells in RAG deficiency. Only in-frame clones appear in the TCRdb table, and some are missing; sequencing was by immunoSEQ multiplex PCR. The sample lists roughly 35,000 clones, approximately 91% occurring once. Trimming stripped 0 bases from V and 5 bases from J, with 5 bases between. Germline CDR1 and CDR2: SGHRS and YFSETQ. The CDR3 length is 12 residues. These same data were also listed under a study on regulatory T cells. That paper adds: Amplification used 52 TRBV primers and 13 TRBJ primers.

This sequence was found in a human donor in good health. The chain is built from TRBV5-1 and TRBJ2-5; no firm D call. Sequencing input: CD8+ T cells sorted from blood. The chain's CDR3 is CASSLAWETQYF. The CDR3 nucleotides read TGCGCCAGCAGCTTGGCCTGGGAGACCCAGTACTTC.